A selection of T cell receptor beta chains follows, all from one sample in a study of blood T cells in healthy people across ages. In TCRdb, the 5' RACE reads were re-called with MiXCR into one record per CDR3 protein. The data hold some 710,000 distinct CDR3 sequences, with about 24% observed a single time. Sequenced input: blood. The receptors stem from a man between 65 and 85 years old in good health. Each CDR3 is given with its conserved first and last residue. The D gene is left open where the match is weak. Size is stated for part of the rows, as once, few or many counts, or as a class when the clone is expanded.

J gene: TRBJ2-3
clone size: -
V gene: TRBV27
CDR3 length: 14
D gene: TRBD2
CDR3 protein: CASRLQRDTDTQYF
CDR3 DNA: TGTGCCAGCAGGTTGCAGCGGGACACAGATACGCAGTATTTT

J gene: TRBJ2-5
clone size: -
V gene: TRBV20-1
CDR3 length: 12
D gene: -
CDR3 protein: CSANNIPETQYF
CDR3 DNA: TGCAGTGCTAACAATATTCCGGAGACCCAGTACTTC

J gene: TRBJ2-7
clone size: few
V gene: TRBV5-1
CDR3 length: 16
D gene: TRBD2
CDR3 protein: CASSSTGTSGDIQQYF
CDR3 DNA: TGCGCCAGCAGCTCGACCGGGACTAGCGGGGACATTCAGCAGTACTTC

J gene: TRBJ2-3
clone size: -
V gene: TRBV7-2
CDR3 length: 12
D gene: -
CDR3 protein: CASSLNEDTQYF
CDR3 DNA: TGTGCCAGCAGCTTAAATGAAGATACGCAGTATTTT

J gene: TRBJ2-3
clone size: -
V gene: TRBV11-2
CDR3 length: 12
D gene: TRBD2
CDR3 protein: CASGWSGTFGHF
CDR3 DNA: TGTGCCAGCGGCTGGAGCGGGACCTTCGGGCATTTT

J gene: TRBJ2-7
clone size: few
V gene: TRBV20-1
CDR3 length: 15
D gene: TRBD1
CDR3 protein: CSAVPADRGLYEQYF
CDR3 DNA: TGCAGTGCGGTCCCTGCAGACAGGGGGCTTTACGAGCAGTACTTC

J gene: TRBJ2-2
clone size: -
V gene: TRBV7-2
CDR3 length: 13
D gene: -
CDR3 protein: CASSSSYAGELFF
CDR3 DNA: TGTGCCAGCAGCTCCTCGTACGCCGGGGAGCTGTTTTTT

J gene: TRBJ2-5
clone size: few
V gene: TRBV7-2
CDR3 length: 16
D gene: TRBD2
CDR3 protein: CASSLGLAEGPKTQYF
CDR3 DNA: TGTGCCAGCAGCTTAGGGCTAGCGGAGGGGCCTAAGACCCAGTACTTC

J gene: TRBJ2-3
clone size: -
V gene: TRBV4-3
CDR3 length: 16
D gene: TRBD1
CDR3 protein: CASSQDGTGGLDTQYF
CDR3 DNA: TGCGCCAGCAGCCAGGACGGGACAGGGGGTCTGGATACGCAGTATTTT

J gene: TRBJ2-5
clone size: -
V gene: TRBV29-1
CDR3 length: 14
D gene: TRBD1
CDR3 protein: CSVEDPTGIQTQYF
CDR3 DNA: TGCAGCGTTGAAGATCCGACAGGGATACAGACCCAGTACTTC

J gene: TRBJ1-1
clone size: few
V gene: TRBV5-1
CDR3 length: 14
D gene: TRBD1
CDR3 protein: CASSLGGTGTEAFF
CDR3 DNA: TGCGCCAGCAGCTTGGGGGGGACAGGTACTGAAGCTTTCTTT

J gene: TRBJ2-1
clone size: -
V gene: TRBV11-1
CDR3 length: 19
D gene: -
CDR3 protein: CASSFDRTGWQNSYNEQFF
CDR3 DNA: TGTGCCAGCAGCTTCGATCGTACAGGGTGGCAAAATTCCTACAATGAGCAGTTCTTC

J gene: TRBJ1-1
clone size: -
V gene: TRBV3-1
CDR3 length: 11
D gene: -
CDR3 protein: CASSQVTEAFF
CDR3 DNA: TGTGCCAGCAGCCAAGTCACTGAAGCTTTCTTT

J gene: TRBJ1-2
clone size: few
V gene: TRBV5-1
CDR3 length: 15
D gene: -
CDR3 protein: CASSLAEGPNYGYTF
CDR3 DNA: TGCGCCAGCAGCTTGGCCGAGGGACCCAACTATGGCTACACCTTC

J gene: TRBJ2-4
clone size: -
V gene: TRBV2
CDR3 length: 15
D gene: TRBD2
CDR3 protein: CASRDASGGADIQYF
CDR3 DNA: TGTGCCAGCAGGGACGCTAGCGGGGGGGCAGACATTCAGTACTTC

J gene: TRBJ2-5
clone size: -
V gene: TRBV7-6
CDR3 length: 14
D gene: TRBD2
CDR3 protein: CASSRHGGEETQYF
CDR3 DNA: TGTGCCAGCAGCAGACACGGGGGGGAAGAGACCCAGTACTTC

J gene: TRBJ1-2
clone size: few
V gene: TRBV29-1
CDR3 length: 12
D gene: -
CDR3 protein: CSGGLGSGGYTF
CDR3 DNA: TGCAGCGGGGGTTTAGGTAGTGGTGGCTACACCTTC

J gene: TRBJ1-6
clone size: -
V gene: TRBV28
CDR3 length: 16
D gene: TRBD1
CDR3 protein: CASSYALTGGNSPLHF
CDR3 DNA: TGTGCCAGCAGTTACGCTTTGACAGGGGGTAATTCACCCCTCCACTTT

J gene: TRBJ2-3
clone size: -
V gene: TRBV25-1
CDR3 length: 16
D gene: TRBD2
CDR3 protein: CASSESAGGPIDTQYF
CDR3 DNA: TGTGCCAGCAGTGAGTCGGCGGGAGGGCCAATAGATACGCAGTATTTT

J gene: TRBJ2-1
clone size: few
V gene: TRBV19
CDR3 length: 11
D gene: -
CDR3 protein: CASYGYNEQFF
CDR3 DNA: TGTGCCAGTTACGGTTACAATGAGCAGTTCTTC

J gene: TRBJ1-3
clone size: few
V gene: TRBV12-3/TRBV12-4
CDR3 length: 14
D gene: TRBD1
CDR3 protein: CASSPRTGPSTIYF
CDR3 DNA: TGTGCCAGCAGTCCTAGGACAGGTCCCTCCACCATATATTTT

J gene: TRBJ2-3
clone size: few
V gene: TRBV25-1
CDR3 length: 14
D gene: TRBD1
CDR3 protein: CASSGDREADTQYF
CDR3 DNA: TGTGCCAGCAGTGGGGACAGAGAGGCAGATACGCAGTATTTT

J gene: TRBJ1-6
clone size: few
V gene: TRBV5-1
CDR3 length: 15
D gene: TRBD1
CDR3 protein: CASSLSGGRNSPLHF
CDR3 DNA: TGCGCCAGCAGCCTATCAGGGGGCCGAAATTCACCCCTCCACTTT

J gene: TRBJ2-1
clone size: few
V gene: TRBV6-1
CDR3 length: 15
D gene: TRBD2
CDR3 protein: CASLPGLAGVNEQFF
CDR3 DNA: TGTGCCTCCTTACCGGGACTAGCGGGAGTTAATGAGCAGTTCTTC

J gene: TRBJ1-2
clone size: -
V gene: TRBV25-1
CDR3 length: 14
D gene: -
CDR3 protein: CASSEKRQAYGYTF
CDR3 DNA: TGTGCCAGCAGTGAAAAGCGGCAGGCCTATGGCTACACCTTC

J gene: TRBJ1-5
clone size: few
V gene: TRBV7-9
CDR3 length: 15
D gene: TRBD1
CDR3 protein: CASSRQGIGNQPQHF
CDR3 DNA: TGTGCCAGCAGCCGACAGGGGATCGGCAATCAGCCCCAGCATTTT

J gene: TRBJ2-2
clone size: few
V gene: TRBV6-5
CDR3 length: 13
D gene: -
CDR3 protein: CASSYGYTGELFF
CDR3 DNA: TGTGCCAGCAGTTACGGTTACACCGGGGAGCTGTTTTTT

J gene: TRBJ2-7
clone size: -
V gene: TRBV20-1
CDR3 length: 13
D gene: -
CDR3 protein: CSALDWSSYEQYF
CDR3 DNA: TGCAGTGCTCTGGACTGGAGCTCCTACGAGCAGTACTTC

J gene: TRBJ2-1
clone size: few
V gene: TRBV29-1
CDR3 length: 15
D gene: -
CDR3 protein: CSVEAAGSAGNEQFF
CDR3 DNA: TGCAGCGTTGAAGCGGCGGGCAGTGCGGGCAATGAGCAGTTCTTC

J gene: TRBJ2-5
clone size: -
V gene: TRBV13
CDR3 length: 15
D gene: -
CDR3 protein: CASSLEGLGQETQYF
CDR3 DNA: TGTGCCAGCAGCTTAGAAGGGTTGGGACAAGAGACCCAGTACTTC

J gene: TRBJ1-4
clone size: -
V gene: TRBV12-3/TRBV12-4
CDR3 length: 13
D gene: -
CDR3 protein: CASSSLAPVELFF
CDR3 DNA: TGTGCCAGCAGTTCCCTTGCCCCCGTAGAACTGTTTTTT

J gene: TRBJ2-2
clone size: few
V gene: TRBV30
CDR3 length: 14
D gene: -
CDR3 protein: CAWSTGVRTGELFF
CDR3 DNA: TGTGCCTGGTCTACGGGAGTCCGTACCGGGGAGCTGTTTTTT

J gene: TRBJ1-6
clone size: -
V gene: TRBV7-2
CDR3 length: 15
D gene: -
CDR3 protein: CASSLASRPNSPLHF
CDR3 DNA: TGTGCCAGCAGCCTGGCCAGCAGACCAAATTCACCCCTCCACTTT

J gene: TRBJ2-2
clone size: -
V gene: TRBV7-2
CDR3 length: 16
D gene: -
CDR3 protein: CASSLTQGLNTGELFF
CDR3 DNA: TGTGCCAGCAGCTTGACCCAGGGTCTTAACACCGGGGAGCTGTTTTTT

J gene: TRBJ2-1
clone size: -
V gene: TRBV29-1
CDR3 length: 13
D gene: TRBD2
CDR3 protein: CSVRTSPNNEQFF
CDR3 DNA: TGCAGCGTCCGGACTAGCCCCAACAATGAGCAGTTCTTC

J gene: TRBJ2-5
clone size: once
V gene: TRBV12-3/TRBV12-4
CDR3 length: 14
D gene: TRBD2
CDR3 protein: CASKGLAYQEAQYF
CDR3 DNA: TGTGCCAGCAAAGGACTAGCGTACCAAGAGGCCCAGTACTTC

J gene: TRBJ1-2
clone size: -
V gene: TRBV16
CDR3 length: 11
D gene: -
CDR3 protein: CASSPPDGHTF
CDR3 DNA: TGTGCCAGCAGCCCTCCGGATGGGCACACCTTC

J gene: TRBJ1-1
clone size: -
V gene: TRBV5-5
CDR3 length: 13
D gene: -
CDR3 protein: CASSFLALTEAFF
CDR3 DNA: TGTGCCAGCAGCTTCCTCGCACTGACTGAAGCTTTCTTT

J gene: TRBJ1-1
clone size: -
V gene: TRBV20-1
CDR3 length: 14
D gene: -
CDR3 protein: CSAPPGGANTEAFF
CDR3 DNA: TGCAGTGCCCCTCCGGGGGGGGCGAACACTGAAGCTTTCTTT

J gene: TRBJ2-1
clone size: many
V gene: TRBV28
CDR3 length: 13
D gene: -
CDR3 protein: CASLRELGNEQFF
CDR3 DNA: TGTGCCAGCCTCCGGGAACTCGGGAATGAGCAGTTCTTC

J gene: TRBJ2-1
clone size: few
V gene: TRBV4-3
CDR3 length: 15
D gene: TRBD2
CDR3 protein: CASSQEGLAHNEQFF
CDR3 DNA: TGCGCCAGCAGCCAAGAGGGACTAGCCCACAATGAGCAGTTCTTC

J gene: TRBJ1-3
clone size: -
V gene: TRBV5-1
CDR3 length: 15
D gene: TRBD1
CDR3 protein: CASSTDRGLGNTIYF
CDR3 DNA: TGCGCCAGCAGCACCGACAGGGGGTTGGGAAACACCATATATTTT

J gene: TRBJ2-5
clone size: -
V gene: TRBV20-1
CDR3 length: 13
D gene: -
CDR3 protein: CSASVRYQETQYF
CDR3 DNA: TGCAGTGCGAGTGTGCGGTACCAAGAGACCCAGTACTTC

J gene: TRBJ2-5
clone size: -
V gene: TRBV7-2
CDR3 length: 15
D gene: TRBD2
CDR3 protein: CASSSQTGTRETQYF
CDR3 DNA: TGTGCCAGCAGTTCACAGACCGGGACTAGAGAGACCCAGTACTTC

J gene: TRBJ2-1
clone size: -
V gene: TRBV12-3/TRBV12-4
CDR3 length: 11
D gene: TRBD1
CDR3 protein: CASRDRGEQFF
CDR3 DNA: TGTGCCAGCAGAGACAGGGGGGAGCAGTTCTTC

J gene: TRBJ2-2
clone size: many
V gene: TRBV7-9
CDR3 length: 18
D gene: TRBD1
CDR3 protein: CASRLRETGGPNTGELFF
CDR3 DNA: TGTGCCAGCAGGCTCAGAGAGACAGGGGGCCCGAACACCGGGGAGCTGTTTTTT

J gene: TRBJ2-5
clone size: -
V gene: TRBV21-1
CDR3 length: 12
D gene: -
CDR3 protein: CAIGSGAETQYF
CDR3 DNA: TGTGCCATCGGGTCGGGGGCAGAGACCCAGTACTTC

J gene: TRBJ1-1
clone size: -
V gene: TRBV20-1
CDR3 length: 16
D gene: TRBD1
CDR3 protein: CSAGTAPGTGNTEAFF
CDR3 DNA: TGCAGTGCCGGCACGGCCCCGGGGACAGGAAACACTGAAGCTTTCTTT

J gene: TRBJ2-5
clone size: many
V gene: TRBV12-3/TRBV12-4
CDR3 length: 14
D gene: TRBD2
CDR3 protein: CASSLSGGRVTQYF
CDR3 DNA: TGTGCCAGCAGTTTATCGGGGGGACGGGTGACCCAGTACTTC

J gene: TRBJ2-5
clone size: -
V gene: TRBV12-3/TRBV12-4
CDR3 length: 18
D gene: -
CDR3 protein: CASSPYSPGEVLQETQYF
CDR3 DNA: TGTGCCAGCAGTCCCTATTCCCCTGGGGAGGTACTCCAAGAGACCCAGTACTTC

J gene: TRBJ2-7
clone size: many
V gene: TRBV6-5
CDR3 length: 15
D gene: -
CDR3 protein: CASRLGRSPLYEQYF
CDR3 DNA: TGTGCCAGCCGCCTGGGGCGGAGCCCTCTCTACGAGCAGTACTTC

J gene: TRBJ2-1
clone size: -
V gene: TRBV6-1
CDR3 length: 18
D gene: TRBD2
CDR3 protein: CASSEASGLAGTYNEQFF
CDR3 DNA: TGTGCCAGCAGTGAAGCGAGCGGACTAGCGGGAACCTACAATGAGCAGTTCTTC